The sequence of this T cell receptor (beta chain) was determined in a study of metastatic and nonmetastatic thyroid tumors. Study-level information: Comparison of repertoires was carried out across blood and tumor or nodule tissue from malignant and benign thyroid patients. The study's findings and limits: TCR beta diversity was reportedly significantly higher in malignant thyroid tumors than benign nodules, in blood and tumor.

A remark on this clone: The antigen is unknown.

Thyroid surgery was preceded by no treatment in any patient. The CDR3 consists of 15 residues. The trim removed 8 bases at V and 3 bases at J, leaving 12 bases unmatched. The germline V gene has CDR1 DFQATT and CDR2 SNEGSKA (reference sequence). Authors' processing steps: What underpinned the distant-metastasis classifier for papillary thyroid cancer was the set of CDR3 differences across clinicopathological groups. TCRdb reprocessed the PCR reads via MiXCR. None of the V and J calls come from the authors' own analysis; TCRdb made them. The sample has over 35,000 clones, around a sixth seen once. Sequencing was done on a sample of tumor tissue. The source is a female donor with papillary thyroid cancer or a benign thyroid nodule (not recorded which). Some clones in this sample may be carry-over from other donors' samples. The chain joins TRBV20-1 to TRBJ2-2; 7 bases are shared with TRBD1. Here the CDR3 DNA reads TGCAGTTCCCCCCGACAGGGTAGTGACACCGGGGAGCTGTTTTTT. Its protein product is CSSPRQGSDTGELFF.